The next 4 T cell receptor beta chains were all read from a single sample in a study of T-cell memory formation after mild COVID-19. TCRdb independently ran MiXCR on the 5' RACE reads; one entry per CDR3 protein. Counted here are 25,000 to 30,000 distinct CDR3 sequences, about 15% occurring once; the ten biggest clones make up roughly 1.5%. Input material: PBMCs or a T cell subset sorted from them (not recorded which). The source of these receptors is an adult who had mild COVID-19 (a few samples of this study predate the infection). Cell type and time point are not known.

This clonotype occurred many times. This chain connects TRBV7-2 to TRBJ1-6; D may be TRBD1 (5 bases). Germline values: CDR1 SGHTA, CDR2 FQGNSA. This CDR3 contains 14 residues. Trimming pared 5 bases from V and 6 bases from J, leaving 11 bases between. The CDR3, as DNA: TGTGCCAGCAGCCCCCGGGGCCTTAATTCACCCCTCCACTTT. Translated: CASSPRGLNSPLHF.

This clonotype was picked up many times. This sequence joins TRBV24-1 and TRBJ2-1; 10 bases are shared with TRBD1. The CDR3 runs to 16 residues. CDR1 and CDR2 (germline): KGHDR, SFDVKD. J gave up 9 bases and V 5 bases, and 12 bases lay outside the gene matches. The CDR3 DNA sequence: TGTGCCACCAGTGGAGGCCCCGGACAGGGGGTCGGTGAGCAGTTCTTC. This gives the protein CATSGGPGQGVGEQFF.

This chain joins TRBV20-1 and TRBJ2-7, with TRBD2 identical over 11 bases. V gave up 0 bases and J gave up 6 bases; unmatched junction bases: 7. CDR1 and CDR2 from the germline V gene are DFQATT and SNEGSKA (reference sequence). There are 15 residues in the CDR3. The CDR3 sequence is CSARDRTLAGAEQYF. In DNA, the CDR3 is TGCAGTGCTAGAGATCGGACACTAGCGGGAGCCGAGCAGTACTTC.

The V and J genes are TRBV3-1 and TRBJ2-5; weak D call: TRBD2 (6 bases). This CDR3 is built from 14 residues. V was trimmed by 2 bases and J by 4 bases, leaving 11 bases between them. Germline V lookup: CDR1 LGHDT, CDR2 YNNKEL (reference sequence). The CDR3, as DNA: TGTGCCAGCAGCCAACGCGGGACCGGAGAGACCCAGTACTTC. This encodes CASSQRGTGETQYF.